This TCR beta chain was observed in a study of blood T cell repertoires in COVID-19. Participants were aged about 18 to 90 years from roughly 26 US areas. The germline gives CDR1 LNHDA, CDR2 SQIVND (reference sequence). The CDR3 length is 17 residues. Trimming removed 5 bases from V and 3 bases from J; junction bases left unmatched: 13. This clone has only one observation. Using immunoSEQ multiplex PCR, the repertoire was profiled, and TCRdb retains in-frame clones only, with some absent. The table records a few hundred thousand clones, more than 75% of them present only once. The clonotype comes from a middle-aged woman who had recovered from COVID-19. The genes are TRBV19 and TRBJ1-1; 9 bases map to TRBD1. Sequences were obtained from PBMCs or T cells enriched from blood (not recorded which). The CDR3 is CASSLWDRALKDTEAFF. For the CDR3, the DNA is TGTGCCAGTAGTCTATGGGACAGGGCCCTCAAGGACACTGAAGCTTTCTTT.